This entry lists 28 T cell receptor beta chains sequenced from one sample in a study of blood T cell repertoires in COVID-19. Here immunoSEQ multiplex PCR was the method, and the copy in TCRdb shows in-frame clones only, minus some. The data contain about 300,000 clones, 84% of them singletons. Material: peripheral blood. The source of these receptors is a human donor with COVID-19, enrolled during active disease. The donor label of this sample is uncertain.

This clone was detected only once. The CDR3: CASSPLGQGHEQYF. In nucleotides, the CDR3 is TGTGCCAGCAGTCCACTCGGACAGGGCCACGAGCAGTACTTC. The chain joins TRBV6-5 to TRBJ2-7; 8 nucleotides match TRBD1. The germline V gene has CDR1 MNHEY and CDR2 SVGAGI. The CDR3 has 14 residues. Germline trimming cut 5 bases from V and 5 bases from J; bases unmatched to any gene: 8.

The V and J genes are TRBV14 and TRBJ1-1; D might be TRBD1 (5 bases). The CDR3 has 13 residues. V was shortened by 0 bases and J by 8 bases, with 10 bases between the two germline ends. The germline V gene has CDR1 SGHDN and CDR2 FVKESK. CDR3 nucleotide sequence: TGTGCCAGCAGCCAAGATTGGGGCAGGGAAGCTTTCTTT. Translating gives CASSQDWGREAFF.

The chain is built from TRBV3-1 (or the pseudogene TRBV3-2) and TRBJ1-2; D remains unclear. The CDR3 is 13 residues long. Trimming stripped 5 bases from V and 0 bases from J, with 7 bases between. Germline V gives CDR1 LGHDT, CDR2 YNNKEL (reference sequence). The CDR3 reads CASSITANYGYTF. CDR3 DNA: TGTGCCAGCAGCATAACAGCTAACTATGGCTACACCTTC.

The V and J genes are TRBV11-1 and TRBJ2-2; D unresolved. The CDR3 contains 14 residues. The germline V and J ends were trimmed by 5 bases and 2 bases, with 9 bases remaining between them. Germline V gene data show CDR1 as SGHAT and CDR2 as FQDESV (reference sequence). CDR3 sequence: CASSPSINTGELFF. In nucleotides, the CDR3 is TGTGCCAGCAGCCCGAGTATAAACACCGGGGAGCTGTTTTTT.

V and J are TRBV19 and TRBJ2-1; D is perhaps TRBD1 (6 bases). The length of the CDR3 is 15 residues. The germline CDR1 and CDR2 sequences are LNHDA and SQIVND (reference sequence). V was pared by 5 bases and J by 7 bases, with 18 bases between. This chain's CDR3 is CASSPRQAQRNEQFF. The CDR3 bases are TGTGCCAGTAGTCCTAGACAGGCCCAGAGAAATGAGCAGTTCTTC.

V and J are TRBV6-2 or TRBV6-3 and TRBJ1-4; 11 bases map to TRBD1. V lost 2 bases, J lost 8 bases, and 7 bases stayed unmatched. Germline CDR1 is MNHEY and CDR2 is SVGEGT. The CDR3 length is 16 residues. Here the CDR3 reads CASSYGQGAGDEKLFF. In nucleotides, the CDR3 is TGTGCCAGCAGTTACGGACAGGGGGCCGGCGACGAAAAACTGTTTTTT.

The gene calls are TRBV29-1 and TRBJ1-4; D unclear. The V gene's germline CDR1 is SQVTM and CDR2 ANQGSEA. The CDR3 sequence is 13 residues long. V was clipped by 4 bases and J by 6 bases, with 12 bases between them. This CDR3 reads CSVVSGRDEKLFF. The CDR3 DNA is TGCAGCGTTGTAAGCGGTAGGGATGAAAAACTGTTTTTT.

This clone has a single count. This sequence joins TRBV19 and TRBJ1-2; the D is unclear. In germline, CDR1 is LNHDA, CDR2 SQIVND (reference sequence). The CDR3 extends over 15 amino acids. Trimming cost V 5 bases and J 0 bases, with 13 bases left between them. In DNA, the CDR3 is TGTGCCAGTAGTCCCTATAACCTTGCTAACTATGGCTACACCTTC. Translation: CASSPYNLANYGYTF.

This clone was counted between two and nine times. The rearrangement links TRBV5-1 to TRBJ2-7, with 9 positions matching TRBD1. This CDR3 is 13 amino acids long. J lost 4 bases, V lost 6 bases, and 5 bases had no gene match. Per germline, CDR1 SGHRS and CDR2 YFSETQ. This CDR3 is CASTSGQGYEQYF. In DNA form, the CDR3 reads TGCGCCAGCACCTCCGGACAGGGGTACGAGCAGTACTTC.

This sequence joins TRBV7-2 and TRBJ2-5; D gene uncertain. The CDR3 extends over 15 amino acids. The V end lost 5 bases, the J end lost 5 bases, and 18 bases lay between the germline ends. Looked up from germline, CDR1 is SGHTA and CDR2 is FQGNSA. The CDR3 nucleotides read TGTGCCAGCAGCCAAGAGGTGAGGAGCTGGGAGACCCAGTACTTC. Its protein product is CASSQEVRSWETQYF.

Here the CDR3 DNA reads TGTGCCAGCAGCCTCCGCGGGGTTGGGTCCTACGAGCAGTACTTC. Translation: CASSLRGVGSYEQYF. The rearrangement links TRBV28 to TRBJ2-7; tentatively, D is TRBD2 (6 bases). The germline CDR1 and CDR2 sequences are MDHEN and SYDVKM. V lost 6 bases and J 1 base, leaving 16 bases between the germline ends. The length of the CDR3 is 15 residues.

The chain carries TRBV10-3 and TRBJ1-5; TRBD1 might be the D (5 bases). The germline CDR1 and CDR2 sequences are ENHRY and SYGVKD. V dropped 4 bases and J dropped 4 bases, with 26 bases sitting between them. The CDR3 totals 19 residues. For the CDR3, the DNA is TGTGCCATCAGTGGTACGATTAAGGGGCCCGGCGGGGATAATCAGCCCCAGCATTTT. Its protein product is CAISGTIKGPGGDNQPQHF.

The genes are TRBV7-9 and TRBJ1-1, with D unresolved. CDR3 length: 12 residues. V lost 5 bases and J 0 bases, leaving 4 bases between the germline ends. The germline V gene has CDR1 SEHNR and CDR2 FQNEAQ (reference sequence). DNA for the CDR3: TGTGCCAGCAGCGAGATGAACACTGAAGCTTTCTTT. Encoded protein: CASSEMNTEAFF.

CDR3 sequence: CASTSSGTTNSPLHF. CDR3 nucleotides: TGCGCCAGCACCTCGAGTGGGACAACGAATTCACCCCTCCACTTT. The chain is built from TRBV10-2 and TRBJ1-6; the D gene is possibly TRBD1 (6 bases). This CDR3 contains 15 residues. V dropped 7 bases and J dropped 7 bases, with 17 bases sitting between them. Per germline, CDR1 WSHSY and CDR2 SAAADI.

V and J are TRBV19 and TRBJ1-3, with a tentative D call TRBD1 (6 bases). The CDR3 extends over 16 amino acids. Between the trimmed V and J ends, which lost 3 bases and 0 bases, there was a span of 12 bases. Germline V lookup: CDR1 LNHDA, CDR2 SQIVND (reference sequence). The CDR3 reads CASSMGQGISGNTIYF. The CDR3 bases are TGTGCCAGTAGTATGGGGCAGGGGATCTCTGGAAACACCATATATTTT.

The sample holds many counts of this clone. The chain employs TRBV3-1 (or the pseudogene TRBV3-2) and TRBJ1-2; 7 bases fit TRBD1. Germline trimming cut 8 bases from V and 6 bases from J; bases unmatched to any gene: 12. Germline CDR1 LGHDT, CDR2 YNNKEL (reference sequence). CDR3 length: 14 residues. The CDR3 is CASRASGQAHGYTF. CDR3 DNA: TGTGCCAGCCGAGCCAGCGGACAGGCTCATGGCTACACCTTC.

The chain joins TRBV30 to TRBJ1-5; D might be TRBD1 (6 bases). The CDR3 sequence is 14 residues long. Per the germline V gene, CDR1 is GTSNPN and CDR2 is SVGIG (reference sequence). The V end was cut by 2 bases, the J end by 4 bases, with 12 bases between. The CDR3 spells CAWSTTGRNQPQHF. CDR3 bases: TGTGCCTGGAGTACGACAGGTAGAAATCAGCCCCAGCATTTT. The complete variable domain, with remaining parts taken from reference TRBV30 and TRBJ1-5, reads SQTIHQWPATLVQPVGSPLSLECTVEGTSNPNLYWYRQAAGRGLQLLFYSVGIGQISSEVPQNLSASRPQDRQFILSSKKLLLSDSGFYLCAWSTTGRNQPQHFGDGTRLSIL.

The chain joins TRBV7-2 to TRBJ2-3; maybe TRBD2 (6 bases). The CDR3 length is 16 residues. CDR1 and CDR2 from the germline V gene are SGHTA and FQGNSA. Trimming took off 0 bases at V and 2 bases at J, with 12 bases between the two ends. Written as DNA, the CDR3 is TGTGCCAGCAGCTTAGCCGGCGCGGGGAACACAGATACGCAGTATTTT. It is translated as CASSLAGAGNTDTQYF.

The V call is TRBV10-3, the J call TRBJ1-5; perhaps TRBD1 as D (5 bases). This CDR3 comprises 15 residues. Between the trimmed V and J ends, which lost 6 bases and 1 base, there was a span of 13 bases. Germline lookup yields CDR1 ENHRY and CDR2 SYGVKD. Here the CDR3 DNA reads TGTGCCATCAGACCAGGGAAGGAGAGCAATCAGCCCCAGCATTTT. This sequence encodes CAIRPGKESNQPQHF.

Written as DNA, the CDR3 is TGTGCCAGCAGCCAACGGGGGTCAACTAATGAAAAACTGTTTTTT. The encoded protein is CASSQRGSTNEKLFF. The rearrangement links TRBV16 to TRBJ1-4, with D perhaps TRBD1 (5 bases). Trimming left V 2 bases short and J 0 bases short, with 7 bases between. This CDR3 is built from 15 residues. Germline CDR1 and CDR2: KGHSY and FQNENV.

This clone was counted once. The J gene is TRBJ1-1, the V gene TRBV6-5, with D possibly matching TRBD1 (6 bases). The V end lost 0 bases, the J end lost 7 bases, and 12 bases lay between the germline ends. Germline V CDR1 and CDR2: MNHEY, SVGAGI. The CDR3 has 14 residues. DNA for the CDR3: TGTGCCAGCAGTTACTCGAACAGGGTCATTGAAGCTTTCTTT. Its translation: CASSYSNRVIEAFF.

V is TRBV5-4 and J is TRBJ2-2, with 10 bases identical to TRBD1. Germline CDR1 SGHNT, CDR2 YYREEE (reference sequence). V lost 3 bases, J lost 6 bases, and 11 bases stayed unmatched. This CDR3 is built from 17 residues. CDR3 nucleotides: TGTGCCAGCAGCTCCCCGCCGGGACAGGGGACGGCCGGGGAGCTGTTTTTT. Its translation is CASSSPPGQGTAGELFF. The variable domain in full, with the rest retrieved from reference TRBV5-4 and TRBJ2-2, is ETGVTQSPTHLIKTRGQQVTLRCSSQSGHNTVSWYQQALGQGPQFIFQYYREEENGRGNFPPRFSGLQFPNYSSELNVNALELDDSALYLCASSSPPGQGTAGELFFGEGSRLTVL.

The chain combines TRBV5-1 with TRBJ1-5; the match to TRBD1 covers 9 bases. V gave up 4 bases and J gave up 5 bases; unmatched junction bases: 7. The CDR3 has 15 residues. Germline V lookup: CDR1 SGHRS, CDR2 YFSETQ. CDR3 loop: CASSKQGAPDQPQHF. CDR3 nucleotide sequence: TGCGCCAGCAGCAAACAGGGGGCGCCTGATCAGCCCCAGCATTTT.

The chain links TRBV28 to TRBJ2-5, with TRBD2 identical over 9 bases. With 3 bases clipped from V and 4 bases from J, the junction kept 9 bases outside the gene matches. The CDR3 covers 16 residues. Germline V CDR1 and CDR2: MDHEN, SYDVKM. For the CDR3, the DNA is TGTGCCAGCAGTTTGGTTAGCGGGAGTGTCCGAGAGACCCAGTACTTC. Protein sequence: CASSLVSGSVRETQYF.

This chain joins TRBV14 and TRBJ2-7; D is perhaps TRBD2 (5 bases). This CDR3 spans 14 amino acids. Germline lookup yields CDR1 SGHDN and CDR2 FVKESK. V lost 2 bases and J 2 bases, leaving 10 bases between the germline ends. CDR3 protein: CASSQRGPTYEQYF. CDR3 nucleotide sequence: TGTGCCAGCAGCCAACGGGGTCCGACCTACGAGCAGTACTTC.

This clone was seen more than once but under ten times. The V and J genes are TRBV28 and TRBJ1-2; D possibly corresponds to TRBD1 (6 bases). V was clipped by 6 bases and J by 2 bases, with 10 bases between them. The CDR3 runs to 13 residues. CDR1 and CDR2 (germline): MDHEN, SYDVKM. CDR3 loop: CASSYQGNYGYTF. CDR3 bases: TGTGCCAGCAGCTATCAGGGGAACTATGGCTACACCTTC.

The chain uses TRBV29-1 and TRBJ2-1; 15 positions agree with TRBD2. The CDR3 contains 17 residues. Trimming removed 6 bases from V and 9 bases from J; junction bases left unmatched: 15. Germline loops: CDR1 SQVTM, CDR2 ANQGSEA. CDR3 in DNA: TGCAGCGTGGACCGGGCCGGGACTAGCGGGAGGTTCGGTGAGCAGTTCTTC. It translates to CSVDRAGTSGRFGEQFF.

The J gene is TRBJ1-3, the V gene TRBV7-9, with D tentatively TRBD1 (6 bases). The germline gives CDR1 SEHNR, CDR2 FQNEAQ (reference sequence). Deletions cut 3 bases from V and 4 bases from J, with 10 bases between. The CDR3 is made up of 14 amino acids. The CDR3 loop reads CASSFGTGGNTIYF. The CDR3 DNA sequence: TGTGCCAGCAGCTTTGGTACAGGGGGAAACACCATATATTTT.